The 8 T cell receptor beta chains presented below share a single source sample, sequenced in a study of a mutant IDH1 vaccine in newly diagnosed glioma. Time point reported: week 5, during vaccination. With topical imiquimod, each dose of the vaccine consisted of 300 ug of mutant IDH1 20-mer peptide. Generated by immunoSEQ multiplex PCR, the TCRdb table keeps only in-frame clones and is missing some. The sample lists 40,000 or so clones; roughly 92% were seen once. No antigens are known for them. The sequenced sample was PBMCs, obtained from a glioma patient whose treatment included an IDH1 peptide vaccine. These receptor sequences come from a man aged 50 to 60 with glioma.

V gene TRBV7-2 combines with J gene TRBJ1-5; TRBD1 might be the D (5 bases). The V gene lost 1 base and the J gene lost 3 bases, with 10 bases spanning the gap. This CDR3 is built from 15 residues. Germline CDR1 SGHTA, CDR2 FQGNSA. The CDR3 protein is CASSLVQGPNQPQHF. For the CDR3, the DNA is TGTGCCAGCAGCTTAGTGCAGGGACCCAATCAGCCCCAGCATTTT. Based on the CDR3 plus reference TRBV7-2 and TRBJ1-5, the full variable domain is GAGVSQSPSNKVTEKGKDVELRCDPISGHTALYWYRQSLGQGLEFLIYFQGNSAPDKSGLPSDRFSAERTGGSVSTLTIQRTQQEDSAVYLCASSLVQGPNQPQHFGDGTRLSIL.

This clone turned up a few times. The J gene is TRBJ1-1, the V gene TRBV5-5, with D maybe TRBD1 (5 bases). V was clipped by 4 bases and J by 11 bases, with 18 bases between them. Germline CDR1 SGHKS, CDR2 YYEKEE (reference sequence). The CDR3 spans 13 residues. The CDR3 region is CASSPAAGQGAFF. The CDR3 DNA is TGTGCCAGCAGCCCGGCCGCAGGGCAAGGGGCTTTCTTT.

The chain joins TRBV4-1 to TRBJ2-7; a weak D match, TRBD2 (6 bases). The CDR3 is made up of 15 amino acids. Germline loops: CDR1 MGHRA, CDR2 YSYEKL. V shed 3 bases and J shed 5 bases, with 17 bases lying between them. In nucleotides, the CDR3 is TGCGCCAGCAGCCACCGGGACTTAGGGACGGACGAGCAGTACTTC. Translating it yields CASSHRDLGTDEQYF.

The V and J genes are TRBV28 and TRBJ2-7, with 9 bases lining up with TRBD2. The CDR3 contains 14 residues. In germline, CDR1 is MDHEN, CDR2 SYDVKM. Trimming took 6 bases from V and 2 from J; bases not matched to a gene: 5. CDR3 sequence reads: CASSPTSGPYEQYF. CDR3 DNA sequence: TGTGCCAGCAGCCCGACTAGCGGTCCCTACGAGCAGTACTTC.

The chain joins TRBV9 to TRBJ2-2, with a weak D call TRBD2 (6 bases). The CDR3 has 17 amino acids. Trimming stripped 0 bases from V and 3 bases from J, with 15 bases between. Germline CDR1 reads SGDLS; CDR2 reads YYNGEE. CDR3 sequence (DNA): TGTGCCAGCAGCGTAGATGGGAGGACACCGGACACCGGGGAGCTGTTTTTT. It yields the protein CASSVDGRTPDTGELFF.

The chain uses TRBV19 and TRBJ1-4; unclear D gene. The V and J ends lost 5 bases and 0 bases respectively, with 10 bases between them. Germline V CDR1 and CDR2: LNHDA, SQIVND (reference sequence). The CDR3 runs to 15 residues. Written as DNA, the CDR3 is TGTGCCAGTAGTCCGGACGGTGCAACTAATGAAAAACTGTTTTTT. This sequence encodes CASSPDGATNEKLFF.

This clone has just one count. This chain links TRBV5-5 with TRBJ2-6, with 10 bases matching TRBD2. The J segment lost 0 bases and the V segment lost 5 bases, leaving 8 bases of the junction unmatched. Germline CDR1 SGHKS, CDR2 YYEKEE (reference sequence). The CDR3 runs to 18 residues. The CDR3 DNA reads as TGTGCCAGCAGGCGAACTAGCGGGGCGTTCTCTGGGGCCAACGTCCTGACTTTC. Its translation is CASRRTSGAFSGANVLTF.

This chain joins TRBV25-1 and TRBJ2-7; no clear D. V was shortened by 3 bases and J by 4 bases, with 7 bases between the two germline ends. The CDR3 sequence is 12 residues long. Germline V gene sequence: CDR1 MGHDK, CDR2 SYGVNS. CDR3 residues: CASSDQGYEQYF. CDR3 DNA: TGTGCCAGCAGTGATCAAGGTTACGAGCAGTACTTC.